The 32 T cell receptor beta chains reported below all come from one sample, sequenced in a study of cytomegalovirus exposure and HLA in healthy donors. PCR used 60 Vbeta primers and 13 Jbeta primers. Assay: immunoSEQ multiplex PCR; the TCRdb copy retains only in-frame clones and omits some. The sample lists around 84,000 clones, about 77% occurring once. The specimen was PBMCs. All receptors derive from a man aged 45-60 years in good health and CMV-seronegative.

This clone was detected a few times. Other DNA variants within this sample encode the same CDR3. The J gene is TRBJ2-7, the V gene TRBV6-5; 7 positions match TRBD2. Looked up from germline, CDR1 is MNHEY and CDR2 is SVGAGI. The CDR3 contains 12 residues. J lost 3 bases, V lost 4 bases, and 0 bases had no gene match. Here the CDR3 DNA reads TGTGCCAGCAGTTCGGGAGGCTACGAGCAGTACTTC. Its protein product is CASSSGGYEQYF.

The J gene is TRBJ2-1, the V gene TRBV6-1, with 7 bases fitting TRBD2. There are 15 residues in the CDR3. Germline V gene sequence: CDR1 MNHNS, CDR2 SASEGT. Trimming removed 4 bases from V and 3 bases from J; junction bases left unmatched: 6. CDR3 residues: CASSVVGGVYNEQFF. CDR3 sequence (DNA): TGTGCCAGCAGTGTCGTGGGGGGGGTCTACAATGAGCAGTTCTTC.

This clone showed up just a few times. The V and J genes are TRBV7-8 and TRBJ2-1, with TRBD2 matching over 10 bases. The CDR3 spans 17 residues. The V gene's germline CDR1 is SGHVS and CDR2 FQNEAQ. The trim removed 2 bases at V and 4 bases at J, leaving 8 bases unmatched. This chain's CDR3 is CASSLRGAAGGYNEQFF. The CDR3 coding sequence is TGTGCCAGCAGCTTAAGGGGGGCAGCGGGGGGGTACAATGAGCAGTTCTTC.

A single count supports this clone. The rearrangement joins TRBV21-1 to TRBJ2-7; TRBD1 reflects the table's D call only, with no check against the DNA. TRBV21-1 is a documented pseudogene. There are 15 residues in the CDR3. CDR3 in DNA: TGTGCCAGCAGCAAATGGGGACATCTCTCCTACGAGCAGTACTTC. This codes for CASSKWGHLSYEQYF.

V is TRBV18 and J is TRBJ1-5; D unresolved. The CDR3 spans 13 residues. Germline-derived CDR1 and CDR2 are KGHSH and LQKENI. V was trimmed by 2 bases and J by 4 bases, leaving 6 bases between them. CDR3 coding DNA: TGTGCCAGCTCACCAGGGCTGAATCAGCCCCAGCATTTT. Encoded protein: CASSPGLNQPQHF.

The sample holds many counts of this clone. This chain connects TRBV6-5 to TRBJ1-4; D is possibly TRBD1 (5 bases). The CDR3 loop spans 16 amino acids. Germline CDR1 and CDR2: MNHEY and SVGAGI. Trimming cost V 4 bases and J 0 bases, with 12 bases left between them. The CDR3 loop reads CASSSFGATTNEKLFF. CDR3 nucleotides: TGTGCCAGCAGTTCTTTTGGGGCGACAACTAATGAAAAACTGTTTTTT.

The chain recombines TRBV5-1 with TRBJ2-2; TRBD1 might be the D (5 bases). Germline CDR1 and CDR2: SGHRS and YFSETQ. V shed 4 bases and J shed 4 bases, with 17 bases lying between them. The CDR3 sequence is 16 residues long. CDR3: CASSLTEAGITGELFF. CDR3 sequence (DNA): TGCGCCAGCAGCCTGACAGAGGCTGGTATCACCGGGGAGCTGTTTTTT.

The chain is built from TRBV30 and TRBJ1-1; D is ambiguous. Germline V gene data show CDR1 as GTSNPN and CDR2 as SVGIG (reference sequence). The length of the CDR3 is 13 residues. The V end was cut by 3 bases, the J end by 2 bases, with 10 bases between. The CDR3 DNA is TGTGCCTGGAGCCGGGTACCAAACACTGAAGCTTTCTTT. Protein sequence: CAWSRVPNTEAFF.

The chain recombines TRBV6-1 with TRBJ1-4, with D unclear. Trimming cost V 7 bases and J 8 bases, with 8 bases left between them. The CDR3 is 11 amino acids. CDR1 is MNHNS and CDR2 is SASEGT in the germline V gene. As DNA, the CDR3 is TGTGCCAGCATCCGAGGAGAAAAACTGTTTTTT. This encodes CASIRGEKLFF.

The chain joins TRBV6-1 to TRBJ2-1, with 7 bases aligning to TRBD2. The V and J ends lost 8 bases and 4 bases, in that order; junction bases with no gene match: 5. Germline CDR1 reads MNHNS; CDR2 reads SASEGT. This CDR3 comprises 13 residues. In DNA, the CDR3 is TGTGCCAGCGACCGAGCGGGGTACAATGAGCAGTTCTTC. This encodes CASDRAGYNEQFF.

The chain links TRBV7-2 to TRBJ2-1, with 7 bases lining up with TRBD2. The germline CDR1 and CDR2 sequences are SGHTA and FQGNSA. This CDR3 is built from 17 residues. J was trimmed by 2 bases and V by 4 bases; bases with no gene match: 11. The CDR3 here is CASSSPKGGGPYNEQFF. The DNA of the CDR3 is TGTGCCAGCAGCTCCCCAAAAGGCGGGGGACCCTACAATGAGCAGTTCTTC.

The CDR3, as DNA: TGTGCCAGCAGGGAAGGACAGGGGGCGCCGGGCTACACCTTC. Translated, it gives CASREGQGAPGYTF. The J gene is TRBJ1-2, the V gene TRBV6-5, with 11 bases fitting TRBD1. The length of the CDR3 is 14 residues. Germline lookup yields CDR1 MNHEY and CDR2 SVGAGI. V lost 6 bases, J lost 8 bases, and 8 bases stayed unmatched.

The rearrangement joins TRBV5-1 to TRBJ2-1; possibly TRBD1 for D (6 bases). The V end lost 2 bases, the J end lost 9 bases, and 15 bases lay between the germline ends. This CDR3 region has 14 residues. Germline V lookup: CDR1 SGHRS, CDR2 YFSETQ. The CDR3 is CASSLTGQFGEQFF. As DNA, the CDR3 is TGCGCCAGCAGCTTAACCGGACAGTTTGGTGAGCAGTTCTTC.

The CDR3 DNA reads as TGTGCCAGCAGCTTAGGTCAGACTGGGGCCAACGTCCTGACTTTC. Encoded protein: CASSLGQTGANVLTF. The rearrangement uses TRBV13 and TRBJ2-6; D gene ambiguous. The CDR3 is made up of 15 amino acids. V gave up 0 bases and J gave up 2 bases, with 5 bases separating them. Germline V gene data show CDR1 as PRHDT and CDR2 as FYEKMQ (reference sequence).

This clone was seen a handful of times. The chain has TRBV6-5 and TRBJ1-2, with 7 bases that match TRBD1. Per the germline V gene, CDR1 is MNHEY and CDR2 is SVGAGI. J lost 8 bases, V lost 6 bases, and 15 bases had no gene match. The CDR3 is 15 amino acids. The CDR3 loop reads CASSPQGPTGHGYTF. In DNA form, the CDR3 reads TGTGCCAGCAGCCCTCAGGGGCCGACAGGGCACGGCTACACCTTC.

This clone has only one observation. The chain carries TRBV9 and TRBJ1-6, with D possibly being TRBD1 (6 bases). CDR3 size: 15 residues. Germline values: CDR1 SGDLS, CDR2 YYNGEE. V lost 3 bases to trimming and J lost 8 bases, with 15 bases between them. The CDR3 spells CASSDLRDTYSPLHF. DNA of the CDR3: TGTGCCAGCAGCGACCTCCGGGACACCTATTCACCCCTCCACTTT.

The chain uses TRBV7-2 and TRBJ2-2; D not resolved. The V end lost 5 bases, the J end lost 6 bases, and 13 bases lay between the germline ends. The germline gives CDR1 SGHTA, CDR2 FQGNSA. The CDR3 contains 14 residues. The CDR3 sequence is CASSPSTDSGELFF. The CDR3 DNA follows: TGTGCCAGCAGCCCCTCTACAGATTCCGGGGAGCTGTTTTTT.

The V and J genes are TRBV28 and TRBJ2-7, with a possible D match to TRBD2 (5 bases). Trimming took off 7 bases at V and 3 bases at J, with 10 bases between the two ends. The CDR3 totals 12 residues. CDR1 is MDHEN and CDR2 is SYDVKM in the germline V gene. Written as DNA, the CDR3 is TGTGCCAGCATGGGGAGTATCTACGAGCAGTACTTC. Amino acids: CASMGSIYEQYF.

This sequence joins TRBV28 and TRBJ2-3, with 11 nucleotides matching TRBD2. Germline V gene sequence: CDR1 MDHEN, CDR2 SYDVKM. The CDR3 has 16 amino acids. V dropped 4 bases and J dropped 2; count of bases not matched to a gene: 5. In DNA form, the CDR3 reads TGTGCCAGCAGTTCTAGCGGGGGGCCCTACACAGATACGCAGTATTTT. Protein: CASSSSGGPYTDTQYF.

The CDR3 DNA reads as TGTGCCAGCACTCCCCAGGGGGGCGCTTACAATGAGCAGTTCTTC. The encoded protein is CASTPQGGAYNEQFF. The genes are TRBV2 and TRBJ2-1; weak D call: TRBD1 (7 bases). The CDR3 sequence is 15 residues long. Germline V gives CDR1 SNHLY, CDR2 FYNNEI. With 7 bases removed from V and 4 bases from J, the gap between germline ends came to 17 bases.

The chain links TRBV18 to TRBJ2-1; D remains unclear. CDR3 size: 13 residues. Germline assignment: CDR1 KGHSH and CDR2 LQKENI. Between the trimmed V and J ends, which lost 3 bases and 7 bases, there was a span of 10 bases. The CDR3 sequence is CASSPIPRNEQFF. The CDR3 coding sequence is TGTGCCAGCTCACCGATCCCCAGGAATGAGCAGTTCTTC.

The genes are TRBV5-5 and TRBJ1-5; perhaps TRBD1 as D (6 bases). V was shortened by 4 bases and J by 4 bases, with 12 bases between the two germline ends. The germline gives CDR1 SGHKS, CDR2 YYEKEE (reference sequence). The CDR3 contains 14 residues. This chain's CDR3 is CASSPGTLNQPQHF. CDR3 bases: TGTGCCAGCAGCCCCGGGACATTGAATCAGCCCCAGCATTTT.

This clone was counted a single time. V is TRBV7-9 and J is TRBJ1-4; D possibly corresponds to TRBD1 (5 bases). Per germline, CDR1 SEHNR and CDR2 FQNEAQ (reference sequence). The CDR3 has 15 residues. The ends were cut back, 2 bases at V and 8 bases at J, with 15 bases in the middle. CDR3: CASSLLSQGSEKLFF. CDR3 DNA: TGTGCCAGCAGCTTATTGTCTCAGGGTTCGGAAAAACTGTTTTTT.

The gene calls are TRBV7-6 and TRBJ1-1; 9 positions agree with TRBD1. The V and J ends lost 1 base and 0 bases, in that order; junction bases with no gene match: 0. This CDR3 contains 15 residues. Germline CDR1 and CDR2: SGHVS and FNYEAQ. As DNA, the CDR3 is TGTGCCAGCAGCTTAGGGACAGGGGTGAACACTGAAGCTTTCTTT. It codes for CASSLGTGVNTEAFF.

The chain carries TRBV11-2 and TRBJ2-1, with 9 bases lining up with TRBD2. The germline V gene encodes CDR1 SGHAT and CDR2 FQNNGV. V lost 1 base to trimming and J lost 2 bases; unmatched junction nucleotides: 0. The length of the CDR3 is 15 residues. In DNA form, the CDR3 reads TGTGCCAGCAGCTTAGTAGCGGGGGCCTACAATGAGCAGTTCTTC. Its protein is CASSLVAGAYNEQFF.

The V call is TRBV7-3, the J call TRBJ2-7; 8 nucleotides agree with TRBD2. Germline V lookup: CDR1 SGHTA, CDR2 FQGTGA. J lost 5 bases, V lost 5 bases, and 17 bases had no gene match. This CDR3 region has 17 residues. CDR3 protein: CASSPSGGRGRKDEQYF. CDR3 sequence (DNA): TGTGCCAGCAGCCCTTCGGGGGGGCGGGGGCGGAAGGACGAGCAGTACTTC.

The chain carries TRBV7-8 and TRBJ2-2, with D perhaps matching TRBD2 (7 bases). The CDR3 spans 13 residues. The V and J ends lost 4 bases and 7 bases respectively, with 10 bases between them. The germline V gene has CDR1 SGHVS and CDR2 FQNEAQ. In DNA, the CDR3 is TGTGCCAGCAGCTGGGGGGGGCACGGGGAGCTGTTTTTT. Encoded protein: CASSWGGHGELFF. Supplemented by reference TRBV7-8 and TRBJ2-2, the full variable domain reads GAGVSQSPRYKVAKRGQDVALRCDPISGHVSLFWYQQALGQGPEFLTYFQNEAQLDKSGLPSDRFFAERPEGSVSTLKIQRTQQEDSAVYLCASSWGGHGELFFGEGSRLTVL.

In DNA form, the CDR3 reads TGTGCCAGCAGCTCACGGAGCGCCGGGACAGGGAGGTCATTCGAAAAACTGTTTTTT. Its protein product is CASSSRSAGTGRSFEKLFF. The chain couples TRBV7-2 to TRBJ1-4, with 9 bases lining up with TRBD1. The CDR3 contains 19 residues. The V gene end was trimmed by 4 bases and the J gene end by 8 bases; junction bases not matched to a gene: 20. Germline CDR1 and CDR2: SGHTA and FQGNSA.

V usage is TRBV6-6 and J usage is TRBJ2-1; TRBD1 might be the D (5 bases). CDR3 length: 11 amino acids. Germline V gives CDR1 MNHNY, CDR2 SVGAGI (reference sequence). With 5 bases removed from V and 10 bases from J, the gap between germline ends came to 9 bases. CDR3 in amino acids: CASSPNREQFF. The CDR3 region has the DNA TGTGCCAGCAGTCCAAACAGGGAGCAGTTCTTC.

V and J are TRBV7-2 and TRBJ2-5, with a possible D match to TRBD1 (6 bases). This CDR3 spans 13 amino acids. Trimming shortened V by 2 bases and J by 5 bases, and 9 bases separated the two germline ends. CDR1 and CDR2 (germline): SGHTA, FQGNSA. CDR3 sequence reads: CASSLNREETQYF. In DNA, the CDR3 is TGTGCCAGCAGCTTAAACAGGGAGGAGACCCAGTACTTC.

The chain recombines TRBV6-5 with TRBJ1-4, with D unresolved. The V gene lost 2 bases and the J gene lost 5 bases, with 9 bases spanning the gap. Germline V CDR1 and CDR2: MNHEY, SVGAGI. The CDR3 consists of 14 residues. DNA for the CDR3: TGTGCCAGCAGTTACGGAGGTCCGAATGAAAAACTGTTTTTT. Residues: CASSYGGPNEKLFF.

The CDR3 DNA is TGTGCCAGCAGCGTAGAAGGAGGGGTCGAGCCCCAGCATTTT. Its translation is CASSVEGGVEPQHF. The chain links TRBV9 to TRBJ1-5, with a tentative D call TRBD1 (5 bases). Trimming stripped 0 bases from V and 8 bases from J, with 12 bases between. The CDR3 covers 14 residues. CDR1 is SGDLS, CDR2 YYNGEE, per germline.